This TCR beta chain was recorded in a study of beta chain features in type 1 diabetes. As for the study in general: All samples combined gave 95 million to 130 million sorted cells for examination. Study-wide findings and caveats: TCRB rearrangement may or may not be influenced by HLA type; here this remained unresolved. Among all four CD4+ subsets, Type 1 diabetes patients had TCRB CDR3s that were moderately but significantly shorter. Within patients, naive, central memory and Treg TCRB repertoires seemed more similar than within healthy donors.

The germline V and J ends were trimmed by 6 bases and 0 bases, with 9 bases remaining between them. This CDR3 comprises 13 residues. CDR1 is SNHLY, CDR2 FYNNEI, per germline. About this clone itself: Antigen unknown.

The whole isolated RNA underwent reverse transcription, so sequencing captured expressed TCRB transcripts. Some 3.4 million reads were obtained on average from naive, central memory and regulatory T cell samples. Here immunoSEQ multiplex PCR was the method, and the copy in TCRdb shows in-frame clones only, minus some. The table has around 260,000 clones, roughly 24% seen once. The chain is built from TRBV2 and TRBJ2-7, with D possibly TRBD2 on 6 matching bases. This receptor was taken from a woman in her 30s with type 1 diabetes. Sequenced material: naive CD4+ T cells from blood. CDR3 bases: TGTGCCAGCAGGCGGGACGTCTCCTACGAGCAGTACTTC. It translates to CASRRDVSYEQYF.